This TCR beta chain was captured in a study of blood T cells in healthy people across ages. Findings and limits, study-wide: It was held that the diversity estimates obtained from one million T cells were underestimates. Roughly linearly, TCR beta diversity per million T cells fell as age increased.

This clonotype occurred a few times. Antigen specificity is unknown. They isolated at least 7 million PBMCs from each sample. This CDR3 spans 13 amino acids. Germline V CDR1 and CDR2: ENHRY, SYGVKD. V was clipped by 6 bases and J by 8 bases, with 14 bases between them. A second PCR of roughly 7 to 11 cycles used a sample-barcoded 5' primer and a J-beta primer mix. One entry per CDR3 protein, called by TCRdb with MiXCR from the 5' RACE reads. The sample lists hundreds of thousands of distinct CDR3 sequences, 25% to 30% occurring once. Sequenced input: blood. The chain links TRBV10-3 to TRBJ2-1; the D gene is possibly TRBD1 (6 bases). The receptor was isolated from a woman in her 70s in good health. CDR3 protein: CAISGTYADEQFF. The CDR3 nucleotides are TGTGCCATCAGCGGGACATACGCCGATGAGCAGTTCTTC.